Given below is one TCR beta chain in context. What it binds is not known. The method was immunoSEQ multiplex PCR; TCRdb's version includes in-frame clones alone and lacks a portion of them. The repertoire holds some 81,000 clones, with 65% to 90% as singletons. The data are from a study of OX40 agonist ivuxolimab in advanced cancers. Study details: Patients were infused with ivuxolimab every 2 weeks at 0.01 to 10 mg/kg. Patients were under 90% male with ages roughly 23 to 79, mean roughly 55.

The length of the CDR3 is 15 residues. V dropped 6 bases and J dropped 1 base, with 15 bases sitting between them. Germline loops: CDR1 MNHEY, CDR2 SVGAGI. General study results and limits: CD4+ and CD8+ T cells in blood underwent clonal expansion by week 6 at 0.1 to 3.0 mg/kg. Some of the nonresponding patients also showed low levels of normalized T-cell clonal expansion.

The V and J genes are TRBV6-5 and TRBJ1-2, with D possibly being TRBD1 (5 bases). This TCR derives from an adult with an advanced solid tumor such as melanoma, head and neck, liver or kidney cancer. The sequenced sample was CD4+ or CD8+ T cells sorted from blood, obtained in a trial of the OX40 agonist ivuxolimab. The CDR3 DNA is TGTGCCAGCAGGGGCGGGAGGGGAAGTAACTATGGCTACACCTTC. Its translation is CASRGGRGSNYGYTF.